Each of the 19 T cell receptor beta chains below was sequenced from the same sample in a study of OX40 agonist ivuxolimab in advanced cancers. The repertoire was sequenced with immunoSEQ multiplex PCR; TCRdb's copy has only in-frame clones and lacks some. The repertoire holds 65,000 to 70,000 clones, with around 87% as singletons. Sample: CD4+ or CD8+ T cells sorted from blood, taken in a trial of the OX40 agonist ivuxolimab. Receptors originate from an adult with an advanced solid tumor such as melanoma, head and neck, liver or kidney cancer.

This chain uses TRBV9 with TRBJ2-5, with 9 bases fitting TRBD2. The ends lost 0 bases at V and 2 bases at J; junction bases unmatched: 5. The length of the CDR3 is 16 residues. Germline V gene lookup returns CDR1 SGDLS and CDR2 YYNGEE. The CDR3 spells CASSVDGLAYQETQYF. In DNA, the CDR3 is TGTGCCAGCAGCGTAGACGGACTAGCGTATCAAGAGACCCAGTACTTC.

The V call is TRBV5-1, the J call TRBJ2-5; D might be TRBD1 or TRBD2, each matching 7 bases. Trimming took off 3 bases at V and 1 base at J, with 13 bases between the two ends. From germline, CDR1 is SGHRS and CDR2 YFSETQ. The CDR3 covers 15 residues. CDR3 loop: CASSSRGGSQETQYF. CDR3 sequence (DNA): TGCGCCAGCAGCTCCAGGGGGGGGAGCCAAGAGACCCAGTACTTC.

The chain uses TRBV7-6 and TRBJ1-6; D call uncertain. CDR3 length: 14 residues. The germline V and J ends were trimmed by 5 bases and 2 bases, with 7 bases remaining between them. CDR1 is SGHVS, CDR2 FNYEAQ, per germline. Here the CDR3 DNA reads TGTGCCAGCAGCCCCAGAGCCTATAATTCACCCCTCCACTTT. Translated, it gives CASSPRAYNSPLHF. The full variable domain, in which reference TRBV7-6 and TRBJ1-6 provide the parts outside the CDR3, is GAGVSQSPRYKVTKRGQDVALRCDPISGHVSLYWYRQALGQGPEFLTYFNYEAQQDKSGLPNDRFSAERPEGSISTLTIQRTEQRDSAMYRCASSPRAYNSPLHFGNGTRLTVT.

This chain joins TRBV19 and TRBJ2-1; maybe TRBD1 (7 bases). V shed 10 bases and J shed 1 base, with 20 bases lying between them. The CDR3 has 16 residues. Germline V CDR1 and CDR2: LNHDA, SQIVND (reference sequence). The CDR3 is CATNPGGQRSYNEQFF. CDR3 in DNA: TGTGCCACTAACCCCGGGGGACAGCGGTCCTACAATGAGCAGTTCTTC.

J is TRBJ1-6 and V is TRBV5-4, with D uncertain. The length of the CDR3 is 13 residues. V was shortened by 0 bases and J by 7 bases, with 5 bases between the two germline ends. Germline V gives CDR1 SGHNT, CDR2 YYREEE (reference sequence). The DNA for the CDR3 is TGTGCCAGCAGCTTGGAGAGGAATTCACCCCTCCACTTT. Residues: CASSLERNSPLHF.

V and J are TRBV7-2 and TRBJ1-1; D call uncertain. The ends were cut back, 5 bases at V and 2 bases at J, with 12 bases in the middle. CDR3 size: 14 residues. Germline CDR1 is SGHTA and CDR2 is FQGNSA. The DNA of the CDR3 is TGTGCCAGCAGCCTACGGGAGAGAAACACTGAAGCTTTCTTT. Its translation is CASSLRERNTEAFF.

The chain recombines TRBV5-1 with TRBJ2-7; 7 positions agree with TRBD2. The CDR3 runs to 15 residues. Looked up from germline, CDR1 is SGHRS and CDR2 is YFSETQ. With 4 bases clipped from V and 0 bases from J, the junction kept 7 bases outside the gene matches. DNA for the CDR3: TGCGCCAGCAGCCGTGGGAGCGGGGTCTCCTACGAGCAGTACTTC. Amino acid sequence: CASSRGSGVSYEQYF.

The table lists this clone with a count of one. The chain couples TRBV6-5 to TRBJ2-7; the D gene is possibly TRBD2 (5 bases). Germline loops: CDR1 MNHEY, CDR2 SVGAGI. V lost 8 bases, J lost 7 bases, and 12 bases lay in between. The CDR3 spans 11 residues. This CDR3 reads CASGRDWEQYF. As DNA, the CDR3 is TGTGCCAGCGGCCGGGATTGGGAGCAGTACTTC.

V and J are TRBV9 and TRBJ1-1; 10 bases match TRBD1. V lost 4 bases to trimming and J lost 4 bases; unmatched junction nucleotides: 7. The germline gives CDR1 SGDLS, CDR2 YYNGEE. The CDR3 extends over 15 amino acids. CDR3 coding DNA: TGTGCCAGCAGCAGCAGACAGGGGGCTGGCACTGAAGCTTTCTTT. Residues: CASSSRQGAGTEAFF. The full variable domain, with the rest looked up from reference TRBV9 and TRBJ1-1, is DSGVTQTPKHLITATGQRVTLRCSPRSGDLSVYWYQQSLDQGLQFLIQYYNGEERAKGNILERFSAQQFPDLHSELNLSSLELGDSALYFCASSSRQGAGTEAFFGQGTRLTVV.

V and J are TRBV7-2 and TRBJ1-2; no clear D gene. The CDR3 loop spans 13 amino acids. Germline V gives CDR1 SGHTA, CDR2 FQGNSA. V was shortened by 7 bases and J by 3 bases, with 12 bases between the two germline ends. This chain's CDR3 is CASTSGGHYGYTF. The CDR3 region has the DNA TGTGCCAGCACCTCGGGTGGGCACTATGGCTACACCTTC. The variable domain in full, with the rest retrieved from reference TRBV7-2 and TRBJ1-2, is GAGVSQSPSNKVTEKGKDVELRCDPISGHTALYWYRQSLGQGLEFLIYFQGNSAPDKSGLPSDRFSAERTGGSVSTLTIQRTQQEDSAVYLCASTSGGHYGYTFGSGTRLTVV.

This chain uses TRBV28 with TRBJ1-6, with D unresolved. The ends were cut back, 4 bases at V and 9 bases at J, with 7 bases in the middle. Germline-derived CDR1 and CDR2 are MDHEN and SYDVKM. This CDR3 comprises 12 residues. CDR3 protein: CASSSSGSPLHF. The CDR3, as DNA: TGTGCCAGCAGTTCCTCCGGTTCACCCCTCCACTTT.

The chain links TRBV6-1 to TRBJ2-7; 10 bases match TRBD1. With 0 bases clipped from V and 2 bases from J, the junction kept 7 bases outside the gene matches. Per germline, CDR1 MNHNS and CDR2 SASEGT. The CDR3 has 17 residues. The CDR3 region has the DNA TGTGCCAGCAGTGAAGCCGGAACCGGGACAGGGGCCTACGAGCAGTACTTC. Encoded protein: CASSEAGTGTGAYEQYF.

The CDR3 sequence: CASSARGGFHNEQFF. Here the CDR3 DNA reads TGTGCCAGCAGCGCGCGGGGGGGCTTCCACAATGAGCAGTTCTTC. The chain is built from TRBV5-4 and TRBJ2-1; 9 bases are shared with TRBD2. Germline assignment: CDR1 SGHNT and CDR2 YYREEE (reference sequence). Trimming cost V 4 bases and J 5 bases; bases outside gene matches: 7. CDR3 length equals 15 residues.

The chain uses TRBV2 and TRBJ2-1; D might be TRBD1 (6 bases). Germline V gene lookup returns CDR1 SNHLY and CDR2 FYNNEI. There are 14 residues in the CDR3. The V end was cut by 9 bases, the J end by 1 base, with 13 bases between. The DNA of the CDR3 is TGTGCCAGTACGGGGCAGGGGTCCTACAATGAGCAGTTCTTC. Protein product: CASTGQGSYNEQFF.

The chain has TRBV5-4 and TRBJ2-3, with D possibly being TRBD1 (5 bases). There are 15 residues in the CDR3. The germline V gene has CDR1 SGHNT and CDR2 YYREEE (reference sequence). The V end was cut by 4 bases, the J end by 2 bases, with 14 bases between. As DNA, the CDR3 is TGTGCCAGCAGCCGGGCGGCAGGGTACACAGATACGCAGTATTTT. Translation: CASSRAAGYTDTQYF.

This clone was recorded a few times. Other DNA sequences in this sample translate to the same CDR3. V gene TRBV4-1 combines with J gene TRBJ1-5; tentatively, D is TRBD1 (6 bases). CDR1 and CDR2 (germline): MGHRA, YSYEKL. V shed 0 bases and J shed 4 bases, with 10 bases lying between them. CDR3 length: 15 amino acids. CDR3 sequence reads: CASSQDGRGNQPQHF. The CDR3, as DNA: TGCGCCAGCAGCCAAGATGGAAGGGGGAATCAGCCCCAGCATTTT.

The chain couples TRBV25-1 to TRBJ2-1; possibly TRBD1 for D (5 bases). The CDR3 is 14 amino acids. Germline CDR1 reads MGHDK; CDR2 reads SYGVNS. Trimming took 7 bases from V and 5 from J, leaving 15 bases between them. The CDR3 region is CASIGAGPNNEQFF. CDR3 nucleotides: TGTGCCAGCATTGGGGCCGGGCCGAACAATGAGCAGTTCTTC.

This clone was seen a few times. This sequence joins TRBV12-5 and TRBJ2-5; no firm D call. The CDR3 runs 15 residues. Germline lookup yields CDR1 LGHNT and CDR2 FRNRAP. Trimming removed 6 bases at V and 0 bases at J, with 14 bases between. Here the CDR3 DNA reads TGTGCTAGTGGACCATTAGGCAGTAACCAAGAGACCCAGTACTTC. Translated: CASGPLGSNQETQYF.

This clone showed up just once. The J gene is TRBJ2-7, the V gene TRBV18, with D maybe TRBD1 (6 bases). The V and J ends lost 3 bases and 6 bases respectively, with 15 bases between them. The CDR3 sequence is 14 residues long. Germline V CDR1 and CDR2: KGHSH, LQKENI. CDR3 in amino acids: CASSPPGTISEQYF. The DNA for the CDR3 is TGTGCCAGCTCACCCCCCGGGACAATAAGCGAGCAGTACTTC.